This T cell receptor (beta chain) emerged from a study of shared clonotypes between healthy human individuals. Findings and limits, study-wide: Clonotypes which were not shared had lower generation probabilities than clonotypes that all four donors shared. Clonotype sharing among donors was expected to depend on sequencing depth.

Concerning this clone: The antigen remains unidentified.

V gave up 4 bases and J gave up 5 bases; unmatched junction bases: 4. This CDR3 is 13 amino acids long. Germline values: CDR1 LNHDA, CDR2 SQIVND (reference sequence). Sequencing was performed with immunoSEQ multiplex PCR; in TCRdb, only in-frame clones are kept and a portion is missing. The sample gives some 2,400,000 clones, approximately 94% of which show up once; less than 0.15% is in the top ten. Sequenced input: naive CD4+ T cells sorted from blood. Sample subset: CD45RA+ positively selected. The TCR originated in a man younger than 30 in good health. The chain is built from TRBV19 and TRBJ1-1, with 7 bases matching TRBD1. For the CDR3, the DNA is TGTGCCAGTAGTAGGACAGGCGGGACTGAAGCTTTCTTT. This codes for CASSRTGGTEAFF. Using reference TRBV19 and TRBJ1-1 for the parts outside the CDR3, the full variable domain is DGGITQSPKYLFRKEGQNVTLSCEQNLNHDAMYWYRQDPGQGLRLIYYSQIVNDFQKGDIAEGYSVSREKKESFPLTVTSAQKNPTAFYLCASSRTGGTEAFFGQGTRLTVV.